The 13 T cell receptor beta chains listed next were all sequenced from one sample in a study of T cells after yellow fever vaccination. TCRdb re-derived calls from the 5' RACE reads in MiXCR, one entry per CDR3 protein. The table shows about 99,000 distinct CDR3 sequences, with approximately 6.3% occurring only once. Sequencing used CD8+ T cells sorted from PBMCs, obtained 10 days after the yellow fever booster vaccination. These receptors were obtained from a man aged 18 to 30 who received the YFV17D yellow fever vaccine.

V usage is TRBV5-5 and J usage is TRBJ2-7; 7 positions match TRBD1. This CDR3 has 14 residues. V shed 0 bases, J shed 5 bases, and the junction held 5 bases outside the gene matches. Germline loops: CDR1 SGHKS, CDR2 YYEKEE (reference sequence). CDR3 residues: CASSLGQGKDEQYV. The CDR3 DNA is TGTGCCAGCAGCTTGGGACAGGGAAAGGACGAGCAGTACGTC.

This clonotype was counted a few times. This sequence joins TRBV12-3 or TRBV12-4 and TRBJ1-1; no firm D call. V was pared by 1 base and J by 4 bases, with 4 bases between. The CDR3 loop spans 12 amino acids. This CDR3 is CASSLEGTEAFF. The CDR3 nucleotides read TGTGCCAGCAGTTTAGAGGGCACTGAAGCTTTCTTT.

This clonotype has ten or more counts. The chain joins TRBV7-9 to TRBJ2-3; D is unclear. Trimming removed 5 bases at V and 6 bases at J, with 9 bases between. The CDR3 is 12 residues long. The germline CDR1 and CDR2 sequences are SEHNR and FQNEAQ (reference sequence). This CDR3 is CASSKQPDTQYF. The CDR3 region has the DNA TGTGCCAGCAGCAAACAGCCCGATACGCAGTATTTT.

In DNA, the CDR3 is TGTGCCAGTAGTTGGGCAGGGGAATACAATGAGCAGTTCTTC. This gives the protein CASSWAGEYNEQFF. The gene calls are TRBV19 and TRBJ2-1; tentatively, D is TRBD1 (6 bases). Germline V CDR1 and CDR2: LNHDA, SQIVND (reference sequence). CDR3 length equals 14 residues. V lost 5 bases and J 4 bases, leaving 12 bases between the germline ends.

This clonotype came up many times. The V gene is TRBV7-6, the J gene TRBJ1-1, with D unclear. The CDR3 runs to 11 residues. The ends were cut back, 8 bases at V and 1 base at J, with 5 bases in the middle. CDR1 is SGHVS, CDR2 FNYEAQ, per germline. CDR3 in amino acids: CASSANTEAFF. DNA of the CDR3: TGTGCCAGCTCAGCGAACACTGAAGCTTTCTTT.

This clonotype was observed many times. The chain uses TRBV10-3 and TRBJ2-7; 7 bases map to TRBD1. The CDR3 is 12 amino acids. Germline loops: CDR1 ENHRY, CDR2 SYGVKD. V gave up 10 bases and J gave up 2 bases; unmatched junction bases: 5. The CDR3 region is CATTGVPYEQYF. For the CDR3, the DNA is TGTGCCACCACAGGGGTCCCCTACGAGCAGTACTTC.

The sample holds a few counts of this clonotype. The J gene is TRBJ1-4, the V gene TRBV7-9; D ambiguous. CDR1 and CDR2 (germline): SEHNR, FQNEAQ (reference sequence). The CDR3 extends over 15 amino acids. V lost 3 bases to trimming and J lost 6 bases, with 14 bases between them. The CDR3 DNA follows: TGTGCCAGCAGCTTTGGTGGGGAATTTCATGAAAAACTGTTTTTT. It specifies CASSFGGEFHEKLFF.

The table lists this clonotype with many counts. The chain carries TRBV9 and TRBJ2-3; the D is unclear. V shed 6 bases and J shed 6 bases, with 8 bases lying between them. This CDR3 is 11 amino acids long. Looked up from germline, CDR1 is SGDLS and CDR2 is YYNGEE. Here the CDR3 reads CASTPGDTQYF. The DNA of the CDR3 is TGTGCCAGCACCCCTGGGGATACGCAGTATTTT.

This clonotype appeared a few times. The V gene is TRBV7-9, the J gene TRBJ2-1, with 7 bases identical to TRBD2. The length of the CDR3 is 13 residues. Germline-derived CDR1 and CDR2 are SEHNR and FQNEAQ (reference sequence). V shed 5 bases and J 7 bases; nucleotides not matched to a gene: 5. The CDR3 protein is CASSIGLVNEQFF. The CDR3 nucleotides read TGTGCCAGCAGCATCGGACTAGTTAATGAGCAGTTCTTC.

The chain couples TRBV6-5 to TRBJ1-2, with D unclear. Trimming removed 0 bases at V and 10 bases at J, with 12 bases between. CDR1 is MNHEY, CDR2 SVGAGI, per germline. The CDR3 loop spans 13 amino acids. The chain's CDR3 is CASSYSSGGVYTF. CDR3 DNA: TGTGCCAGCAGTTACTCGTCAGGAGGTGTCTACACCTTC.

The chain's CDR3 is CSVEEGSPAQYF. In DNA form, the CDR3 reads TGCAGCGTTGAAGAGGGCAGCCCTGCCCAGTACTTC. The rearrangement links TRBV29-1 to TRBJ2-4; D remains ambiguous. V was cut by 0 bases and J by 13 bases, with 13 bases left in between. The germline V gene encodes CDR1 SQVTM and CDR2 ANQGSEA. The CDR3 has 12 amino acids.

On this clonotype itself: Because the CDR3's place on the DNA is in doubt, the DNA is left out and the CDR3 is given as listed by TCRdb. The CDR3 protein is CASSKARYWCFRDSSGNTIYF. The chain uses TRBV21-1 and TRBJ1-3; no DNA check was done on the table's D call, TRBD1. TRBV21-1 is reported as a pseudogene. The CDR3 numbers 21 amino acids, ends counted.

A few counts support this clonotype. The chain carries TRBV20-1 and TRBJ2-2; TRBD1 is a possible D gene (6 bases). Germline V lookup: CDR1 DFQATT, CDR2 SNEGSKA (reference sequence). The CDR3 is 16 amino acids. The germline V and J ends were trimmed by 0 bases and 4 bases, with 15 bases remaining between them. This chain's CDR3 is CSARDAGVWATGELFF. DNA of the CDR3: TGCAGTGCTAGAGATGCAGGGGTTTGGGCCACCGGGGAGCTGTTTTTT.